This paragraph reports one T cell receptor (beta chain). The antigen remains unidentified. This sample is drawn from a study of T-cell reconstitution after alpha-beta-depleted transplantation in children. As it was prepared, the TCRbeta library received unique molecular identifiers. TCRdb analysed the PCR reads with MiXCR anew, one entry per CDR3 protein. The table includes 350,000 to 500,000 distinct CDR3 sequences, 43% detected once. This CDR3 contains 12 residues. From germline, CDR1 is SQVTM and CDR2 ANQGSEA. Study-level results: There were some patients whose high TCRbeta diversity at day 60 came from surviving recipient T cells and thymic progenitors.

This chain joins TRBV29-1 and TRBJ2-1; tentative D call: TRBD1 (6 bases). This TCR was sampled from a girl under 10 years old with aplastic anemia, due to receive a stem cell transplant. The sequences come from PBMCs, collected before TCRalphabeta/CD19-depleted stem cell transplant. The CDR3 DNA is TGCAGTGGACACAGGGTATCCAATGAGCAGTTCTTC. It codes for CSGHRVSNEQFF.